This T cell receptor beta chain derives from a study of cytomegalovirus exposure and HLA in healthy donors. PCR used 60 Vbeta primers and 13 Jbeta primers. Only in-frame clones appear in the TCRdb table, and some are missing; sequencing was by immunoSEQ multiplex PCR. The sample records about 52,000 clones, approximately 77% being singletons. Healthy people donating bone marrow made up the donors. The CDR3 length is 14 residues. In germline, CDR1 is GTSNPN, CDR2 SVGIG (reference sequence). Trimming removed 5 bases from V and 1 base from J, with 14 bases in between. Sequenced: PBMCs. The V call is TRBV30, the J call TRBJ1-1, with a possible D match to TRBD1 (6 bases). This TCR was sampled from a woman in her forties or fifties in good health and CMV-seronegative. CDR3 region: CAWAPGHRNTEAFF. CDR3 coding DNA: TGTGCCTGGGCCCCGGGACACAGGAACACTGAAGCTTTCTTT.